This passage covers 24 T cell receptor beta chains from one sample sequenced in a study of T-cell reconstitution after alpha-beta-depleted transplantation in children. Unique molecular identifiers were used to barcode this TCRbeta library. In TCRdb, the PCR reads were re-called with MiXCR into one record per CDR3 protein. The sample has around 410,000 distinct CDR3 sequences; approximately 10% are singletons. The source was PBMCs from the stem cell graft donor, collected from the stem cell graft. These receptors originate from a human donor who donated a stem cell graft to a child with acute myeloid leukemia.

At least ten counts were recorded for this clonotype. This chain uses TRBV12-3 or TRBV12-4 with TRBJ2-5; perhaps TRBD1 as D (5 bases). This CDR3 has 14 amino acids. The V and J ends lost 5 bases and 1 base respectively, with 11 bases between them. CDR3 DNA sequence: TGTGCCAGCAGTGGACGACAGCTCCAAGAGACCCAGTACTTC. This codes for CASSGRQLQETQYF.

This clonotype was seen a few times. The chain links TRBV7-8 to TRBJ2-1; D tentatively reads TRBD1 or TRBD2 (6 bases each). Per the germline V gene, CDR1 is SGHVS and CDR2 is FQNEAQ. CDR3 length equals 17 residues. Deletions cut 6 bases from V and 2 bases from J, with 20 bases between. The CDR3 nucleotides are TGTGCCAGCAGTCGAGGGGGAGGAAGGTTTGCCTACAATGAGCAGTTCTTC. It codes for CASSRGGGRFAYNEQFF. Full variable domain (missing parts from reference TRBV7-8 and TRBJ2-1): GAGVSQSPRYKVAKRGQDVALRCDPISGHVSLFWYQQALGQGPEFLTYFQNEAQLDKSGLPSDRFFAERPEGSVSTLKIQRTQQEDSAVYLCASSRGGGRFAYNEQFFGPGTRLTVL.

J is TRBJ1-5 and V is TRBV3-1; the D is unclear. This CDR3 spans 15 amino acids. Deletions cut 1 base from V and 1 base from J, with 8 bases between. Germline loops: CDR1 LGHDT, CDR2 YNNKEL (reference sequence). CDR3 loop: CASSQGVSSNQPQHF. The DNA of the CDR3 is TGTGCCAGCAGCCAAGGGGTGTCCAGCAATCAGCCCCAGCATTTT.

The V and J genes are TRBV5-4 and TRBJ2-5; 8 bases are shared with TRBD2. This CDR3 is 15 amino acids long. Trimming at V came to 4 bases and at J to 5 bases, leaving 10 bases not matched to a gene. Germline values: CDR1 SGHNT, CDR2 YYREEE (reference sequence). The chain's CDR3 is CASSLAGGMVETQYF. Here the CDR3 DNA reads TGTGCCAGCAGCCTGGCGGGGGGCATGGTGGAGACCCAGTACTTC.

V is TRBV12-3 or TRBV12-4 and J is TRBJ2-3; maybe TRBD1 (5 bases). V was clipped by 1 base and J by 3 bases, with 11 bases between them. CDR3 length equals 15 residues. The CDR3 region has the DNA TGTGCCAGCAGTTTAGGTAGGGGTGGAACAGATACGCAGTATTTT. Translating it yields CASSLGRGGTDTQYF.

The table lists this clonotype with a few counts. J is TRBJ1-4 and V is TRBV20-1; D unresolved. Germline V gene sequence: CDR1 DFQATT, CDR2 SNEGSKA (reference sequence). Trimming removed 2 bases from V and 6 bases from J, with 16 bases in between. This CDR3 has 15 amino acids. The CDR3 DNA follows: TGCAGTGCTAGATCCCGGGATCCTACACATGAAAAACTGTTTTTT. This translates into CSARSRDPTHEKLFF.

This clonotype showed up just a few times. The chain joins TRBV7-8 to TRBJ2-3; D unresolved. Trimming took 1 base from V and 5 from J, leaving 13 bases between them. This CDR3 has 15 residues. CDR1 and CDR2 (germline): SGHVS, FQNEAQ. CDR3 residues: CASSLVPPAVDTQYF. The CDR3 nucleotides read TGTGCCAGCAGCTTAGTCCCACCCGCGGTAGATACGCAGTATTTT.

This clonotype was recorded a few times. The chain links TRBV7-2 to TRBJ2-2; TRBD1 matches 7 bases. The ends lost 1 base at V and 6 bases at J; junction bases unmatched: 2. Germline V gives CDR1 SGHTA, CDR2 FQGNSA. The CDR3 has 14 amino acids. The CDR3 DNA reads TGTGCCAGCAGCTTAGAGGGGGCCTCCGGGGAGCTGTTTTTT. This encodes CASSLEGASGELFF.

This clonotype was observed many times. The chain's CDR3 is CASSRIPGQGETQYF. The CDR3 nucleotides are TGTGCCAGCAGTCGGATACCGGGACAGGGAGAGACCCAGTACTTC. The V gene is TRBV28, the J gene TRBJ2-5; TRBD1 aligns across 9 bases. The germline V gene has CDR1 MDHEN and CDR2 SYDVKM. V was pared by 5 bases and J by 4 bases, with 8 bases of the junction left unmatched. The CDR3 extends over 15 amino acids.

This chain joins TRBV7-9 and TRBJ2-7; D gene unclear. Germline V lookup: CDR1 SEHNR, CDR2 FQNEAQ (reference sequence). The CDR3 loop spans 12 amino acids. Trimming stripped 0 bases from V and 7 bases from J, with 7 bases between. The CDR3 region has the DNA TGTGCCAGCAGCTTAGCGTTTCAGGAGCAGTACTTC. It translates to CASSLAFQEQYF.

This clonotype was seen a handful of times. The gene calls are TRBV7-2 and TRBJ2-7; tentatively, D is TRBD1 or TRBD2 (5 bases each). Germline assignment: CDR1 SGHTA and CDR2 FQGNSA. The V and J ends lost 0 bases and 3 bases respectively, with 15 bases between them. The CDR3 loop spans 16 amino acids. This chain's CDR3 is CASSLAGQSGNYEQYV. CDR3 in DNA: TGTGCCAGCAGCTTAGCGGGGCAAAGCGGAAACTACGAGCAGTACGTC.

This chain uses TRBV20-1 with TRBJ1-6, with 9 bases fitting TRBD1. Germline V gene data show CDR1 as DFQATT and CDR2 as SNEGSKA (reference sequence). The V gene end was trimmed by 6 bases and the J gene end by 7 bases; junction bases not matched to a gene: 13. The CDR3 runs to 16 residues. The CDR3 sequence: CSAPTGGRGGNSPLHF. The CDR3 DNA reads as TGCAGTGCCCCCACAGGGGGCCGGGGAGGGAATTCACCCCTCCACTTT.

This clonotype was detected only a few times. The chain is built from TRBV7-2 and TRBJ1-2; D perhaps matches TRBD1 (5 bases). The V and J ends lost 7 bases and 4 bases respectively, with 10 bases between them. The CDR3 runs 12 residues. In germline, CDR1 is SGHTA, CDR2 FQGNSA. The CDR3 here is CASKVQGYGYTF. The CDR3 nucleotides read TGTGCCAGCAAGGTTCAGGGCTATGGCTACACCTTC.

This clonotype showed up just a few times. The chain links TRBV5-1 to TRBJ2-1, with 15 bases lining up with TRBD2. From germline, CDR1 is SGHRS and CDR2 YFSETQ. The CDR3 consists of 15 residues. The junction had 4 bases not matched to a gene; V was cut back by 3 bases and J by 9 bases. DNA for the CDR3: TGCGCCAGCAGCTGGACTAGCGGGAGGGCCGGTGAGCAGTTCTTC. Translation: CASSWTSGRAGEQFF.

In DNA, the CDR3 is TGTGCCAGCAGTTTATTAAGGACAGGGGGCTATGAGCAGTTCTTC. Its protein product is CASSLLRTGGYEQFF. The gene calls are TRBV27 and TRBJ2-1; 11 nucleotides line up with TRBD1. CDR1 and CDR2 (germline): MNHEY, SMNVEV (reference sequence). The CDR3 is 15 amino acids. The ends lost 1 base at V and 8 bases at J; junction bases unmatched: 4.

This clonotype was observed many times. The V and J genes are TRBV4-1 and TRBJ2-5; the D gene could be TRBD1 or TRBD2 (6 bases each). Germline V lookup: CDR1 MGHRA, CDR2 YSYEKL. V was clipped by 0 bases and J by 1 base, with 15 bases between them. This CDR3 has 17 amino acids. This chain's CDR3 is CASSQDEWGALQETQYF. For the CDR3, the DNA is TGCGCCAGCAGCCAAGATGAGTGGGGGGCCCTCCAAGAGACCCAGTACTTC.

The chain's CDR3 is CASPLPGDKRFYSNQPQHF. The CDR3 DNA follows: TGTGCCAGCCCCTTACCCGGGGACAAGCGATTTTATAGCAATCAGCCCCAGCATTTT. This chain uses TRBV21-1 with TRBJ1-5. TRBV21-1 is flagged as a pseudogene. The CDR3 extends over 19 amino acids.

The sample holds one count of this clonotype. A clone one base away is much larger, so this may be a read error. V and J are TRBV11-1 and TRBJ2-1, with TRBD2 as a possible D gene (7 bases). The CDR3 consists of 15 residues. Germline CDR1 SGHAT, CDR2 FQDESV (reference sequence). V lost 2 bases to trimming and J lost 4 bases, with 12 bases between them. The CDR3 sequence is CASSLLRGPYNEQFF. CDR3 bases: TGTGCCAGCAGCTTATTGCGGGGGCCTTACAATGAGCAGTTCTTC.

This chain joins TRBV6-2 or TRBV6-3 and TRBJ2-1; D may be TRBD1 or TRBD2 (5 bases each). This CDR3 has 15 residues. Per the germline V gene, CDR1 is MNHEY and CDR2 is SVGEGT. Trimming shortened V by 0 bases and J by 2 bases, and 8 bases separated the two germline ends. The CDR3 region is CASSYSSGPYNEQFF. The CDR3 DNA reads as TGTGCCAGCAGTTACTCGTCGGGGCCCTACAATGAGCAGTTCTTC.

J is TRBJ1-4 and V is TRBV12-3 or TRBV12-4; no firm D call. V shed 5 bases and J shed 0 bases, with 7 bases lying between them. CDR3 length equals 14 residues. The CDR3 protein is CASSPSATNEKLFF. The CDR3, as DNA: TGTGCCAGCAGTCCGAGTGCAACTAATGAAAAACTGTTTTTT.

The rearrangement joins TRBV10-3 to TRBJ2-7; tentatively, D is TRBD2 (6 bases). CDR1 ENHRY and CDR2 SYGVKD come from the germline V gene. Trimming removed 4 bases from V and 4 bases from J, with 11 bases in between. The CDR3 runs to 13 residues. For the CDR3, the DNA is TGTGCCATCAGTGTTGGCGGGGCTTACGAGCAGTACGTC. Protein: CAISVGGAYEQYV.

This clonotype has ten or more counts. The chain links TRBV5-1 to TRBJ2-6, with D uncertain. This CDR3 spans 18 amino acids. V was shortened by 0 bases and J by 2 bases, with 15 bases between the two germline ends. From germline, CDR1 is SGHRS and CDR2 YFSETQ. Here the CDR3 reads CASSLDLSQRPGANVLTF. CDR3 in DNA: TGCGCCAGCAGCTTGGATCTGTCACAAAGGCCTGGGGCCAACGTCCTGACTTTC. The variable domain in full, completed from reference TRBV5-1 and TRBJ2-6, reads KAGVTQTPRYLIKTRGQQVTLSCSPISGHRSVSWYQQTPGQGLQFLFEYFSETQRNKGNFPGRFSGRQFSNSRSEMNVSTLELGDSALYLCASSLDLSQRPGANVLTFGAGSRLTVL.

This chain joins TRBV6-2 or TRBV6-3 and TRBJ2-5, with D possibly called TRBD1 or TRBD2 (7 bases each). Trimming pared 5 bases from V and 8 bases from J, leaving 15 bases between. This CDR3 is 13 amino acids long. The germline V gene encodes CDR1 MNHEY and CDR2 SVGEGT. The CDR3 DNA reads TGTGCCAGCAGTAGCAGGGGGGGAAGAACCCAGTACTTC. Translating it yields CASSSRGGRTQYF.

The rearrangement links TRBV5-1 to TRBJ2-3; D is ambiguous. CDR3 length: 15 amino acids. Deletions cut 0 bases from V and 0 bases from J, with 8 bases between. Germline V gene sequence: CDR1 SGHRS, CDR2 YFSETQ. CDR3 residues: CASSLEGFSTDTQYF. The CDR3 DNA is TGCGCCAGCAGCTTGGAAGGCTTCAGCACAGATACGCAGTATTTT. Full variable domain (outside the CDR3, taken from reference TRBV5-1 and TRBJ2-3): KAGVTQTPRYLIKTRGQQVTLSCSPISGHRSVSWYQQTPGQGLQFLFEYFSETQRNKGNFPGRFSGRQFSNSRSEMNVSTLELGDSALYLCASSLEGFSTDTQYFGPGTRLTVL.